This T cell receptor beta chain was observed in a study of OX40 agonist ivuxolimab in advanced cancers. The CDR3 sequence is 13 residues long. Germline assignment: CDR1 LNHNV and CDR2 YYDKDF (reference sequence). V was cut by 3 bases and J by 2 bases, with 5 bases left in between. No patient had autoimmune disease or received systemic immunosuppression. Assay used: immunoSEQ multiplex PCR; TCRdb lists only in-frame clones, some missing. The sample has around 63,000 clones; over 75% are singletons. This clone was seen just once. No antigen is known for it. Study-level results: The work left the antigen specificity of expanded peripheral T cells undetermined.

This chain joins TRBV15 and TRBJ1-5, with D tentatively TRBD1 (5 bases). Source: CD4+ or CD8+ T cells sorted from blood, taken in a trial of the OX40 agonist ivuxolimab. The clonotype originates from an adult with an advanced solid tumor such as melanoma, head and neck, liver or kidney cancer. As DNA, the CDR3 is TGTGCCACCAGCAGGACAGGCAATCAGCCCCAGCATTTT. Protein product: CATSRTGNQPQHF.